This entry lists 14 T cell receptor beta chains sequenced from one sample in a study of radiotherapy plus CTLA-4 blockade in lung cancer. Data came from immunoSEQ multiplex PCR; TCRdb stores just in-frame clones and leaves some out. The table has about 51,000 clones, roughly 83% seen once. The specimen was peripheral blood, collected from a patient treated with radiotherapy plus ipilimumab. These receptors all come from a human donor with non-small cell lung cancer who had a complete response to radiotherapy plus ipilimumab.

CDR3 protein: CASILDRGGNQPQHF. CDR3 bases: TGTGCCAGCATCCTCGACAGGGGTGGAAATCAGCCCCAGCATTTT. The chain carries TRBV6-1 and TRBJ1-5, with TRBD1 identical over 8 bases. Trimming removed 7 bases from V and 4 bases from J; junction bases left unmatched: 9. This CDR3 has 15 residues. CDR1 is MNHNS and CDR2 is SASEGT in the germline V gene.

The gene calls are TRBV2 and TRBJ1-2; D gene ambiguous. The CDR3 length is 11 residues. With 6 bases removed from V and 8 bases from J, the gap between germline ends came to 10 bases. Germline CDR1 and CDR2: SNHLY and FYNNEI. The CDR3 sequence is CASRPTEGYTF. CDR3 coding DNA: TGTGCCAGCAGACCGACGGAGGGCTACACCTTC.

The chain uses TRBV4-1 and TRBJ1-3; D possibly corresponds to TRBD1 (5 bases). The germline CDR1 and CDR2 sequences are MGHRA and YSYEKL. This CDR3 is 20 amino acids long. V lost 0 bases, J lost 0 bases, and 21 bases lay in between. CDR3 nucleotides: TGCGCCAGCAGCCAAGAGCCGATAAGACAGCCTCCCTACTCTGGAAACACCATATATTTT. Translated, it gives CASSQEPIRQPPYSGNTIYF.

The chain uses TRBV7-8 and TRBJ1-1; 9 bases agree with TRBD1. The CDR3 sequence is 13 residues long. Germline lookup yields CDR1 SGHVS and CDR2 FQNEAQ. V shed 4 bases, J shed 6 bases, and the junction held 3 bases outside the gene matches. CDR3 sequence: CASSYRTGAEAFF. CDR3 DNA sequence: TGTGCCAGCAGCTACCGGACAGGGGCTGAAGCTTTCTTT.

This chain joins TRBV19 and TRBJ1-1; D may be TRBD1 (6 bases). CDR3 size: 13 residues. V lost 4 bases and J lost 6, with 12 bases in between. Germline V gives CDR1 LNHDA, CDR2 SQIVND (reference sequence). The DNA for the CDR3 is TGTGCCAGTAGTACGAGACAGGCCCCTGAAGCTTTCTTT. Residues: CASSTRQAPEAFF.

The rearrangement joins TRBV12-5 to TRBJ2-5; TRBD2 agrees at 13 bases. J was trimmed by 2 bases and V by 2 bases; bases with no gene match: 14. This CDR3 contains 20 residues. The V gene's germline CDR1 is LGHNT and CDR2 FRNRAP. In nucleotides, the CDR3 is TGTGCTAGTGGTTTGATATCGTGGACTAGCGGGAGAAGAGGTCAAGAGACCCAGTACTTC. Its translation: CASGLISWTSGRRGQETQYF. Based on the CDR3 plus reference TRBV12-5 and TRBJ2-5, the full variable domain is DARVTQTPRHKVTEMGQEVTMRCQPILGHNTVFWYRQTMMQGLELLAYFRNRAPLDDSGMPKDRFSAEMPDATLATLKIQPSEPRDSAVYFCASGLISWTSGRRGQETQYFGPGTRLLVL.

The chain carries TRBV9 and TRBJ2-7; 9 nucleotides line up with TRBD1. Per germline, CDR1 SGDLS and CDR2 YYNGEE. V was pared by 0 bases and J by 4 bases, with 5 bases of the junction left unmatched. CDR3 length equals 15 residues. This CDR3 is CASSVEVGQGYEQYF. The DNA for the CDR3 is TGTGCCAGCAGCGTAGAAGTGGGACAGGGTTACGAGCAGTACTTC.

J is TRBJ1-5 and V is TRBV30; 7 bases line up with TRBD1. There are 13 residues in the CDR3. Looked up from germline, CDR1 is GTSNPN and CDR2 is SVGIG (reference sequence). J was trimmed by 8 bases and V by 0 bases; bases with no gene match: 4. CDR3 in DNA: TGTGCCTGGAGTGTACAAGGGGGCAAGCCCCAGCATTTT. This sequence encodes CAWSVQGGKPQHF.

The chain carries TRBV30 and TRBJ2-7, with D maybe TRBD1 (6 bases). Germline CDR1 and CDR2: GTSNPN and SVGIG (reference sequence). This CDR3 contains 17 residues. Between the trimmed V and J ends, which lost 2 bases and 1 base, there was a span of 21 bases. The CDR3, as DNA: TGTGCCTGGAGTAAGCCAGGGGCAGCCAGAGGGTCCTACGAGCAGTACTTC. This gives the protein CAWSKPGAARGSYEQYF.

This clone was observed once. This chain links TRBV5-4 with TRBJ2-2; 8 nucleotides agree with TRBD2. Germline CDR1 SGHNT, CDR2 YYREEE (reference sequence). V was pared by 0 bases and J by 5 bases, with 9 bases of the junction left unmatched. This CDR3 has 17 residues. CDR3: CASSLGGAGGRTGELFF. For the CDR3, the DNA is TGTGCCAGCAGCTTGGGCGGTGCGGGAGGCAGGACCGGGGAGCTGTTTTTT.

The chain carries TRBV29-1 and TRBJ2-7, with unresolved D. Germline V gene data show CDR1 as SQVTM and CDR2 as ANQGSEA. The CDR3 runs to 13 residues. Trimming removed 5 bases from V and 4 bases from J, with 15 bases in between. The CDR3 DNA reads TGCAGCGTTCCACTTCCGGGTTCGTACGAGCAGTACTTC. Protein: CSVPLPGSYEQYF.

This clone was observed a handful of times. This chain connects TRBV29-1 to TRBJ2-7, with 8 bases matching TRBD1. CDR1 is SQVTM, CDR2 ANQGSEA, per germline. J was trimmed by 0 bases and V by 5 bases; bases with no gene match: 12. This CDR3 comprises 16 residues. DNA of the CDR3: TGCAGCGTTAAAAAATGGGGACAGGCGTTCTCCTACGAGCAGTACTTC. Translated: CSVKKWGQAFSYEQYF.

The chain links TRBV13 to TRBJ2-5, with TRBD2 matching over 10 bases. This CDR3 has 16 residues. V shed 2 bases and J 5 bases; nucleotides not matched to a gene: 8. Germline values: CDR1 PRHDT, CDR2 FYEKMQ (reference sequence). The CDR3 nucleotides read TGTGCCAGCAGCTTAACCCGGCTAGCGGGGGAGGAGACCCAGTACTTC. It codes for CASSLTRLAGEETQYF.

V usage is TRBV27 and J usage is TRBJ2-1; 13 positions agree with TRBD2. Trimming cost V 3 bases and J 7 bases; bases outside gene matches: 9. This CDR3 is built from 17 residues. CDR1 MNHEY and CDR2 SMNVEV come from the germline V gene (reference sequence). CDR3 sequence reads: CASSFFPLAGGPNEQFF. The CDR3 DNA sequence: TGTGCCAGCAGTTTCTTTCCACTAGCGGGAGGGCCTAATGAGCAGTTCTTC.